This TCR beta chain is from a study of blood T cell repertoires in COVID-19. Study summary: Samples taken during acute and convalescent COVID-19 were collected in the United States, Italy and Spain.

This clone was seen more than once but under ten times. Sequencing used immunoSEQ multiplex PCR; TCRdb keeps in-frame clones, though not all of them. The sample consists of 150,000 or so clones, approximately 91% of them appearing once. The CDR3 spans 13 residues. Trimming removed 0 bases from V and 10 bases from J; junction bases left unmatched: 4. Germline assignment: CDR1 SGHAT and CDR2 FQNNGV. Input material: peripheral blood. The chain joins TRBV11-2 to TRBJ1-1; 8 bases fit TRBD1. The origin of this receptor is a man aged 50 to 60 with acute or convalescent COVID-19. CDR3 sequence (DNA): TGTGCCAGCAGCTTAGAGACAGGGGCGGTAGCTTTCTTT. Protein: CASSLETGAVAFF.